This T cell receptor beta chain appears in the sequencing data of a study of OX40 agonist ivuxolimab in advanced cancers. Looked up from germline, CDR1 is MGHDK and CDR2 is SYGVNS. Trimming cost V 4 bases and J 7 bases, with 17 bases left between them. This CDR3 has 14 residues. Generated by immunoSEQ multiplex PCR, the TCRdb table keeps only in-frame clones and is missing some. The sample lists just under 75,000 clones; roughly 90% were seen once. The sequences come from CD4+ or CD8+ T cells sorted from blood, collected in a trial of the OX40 agonist ivuxolimab. The V and J genes are TRBV25-1 and TRBJ2-7, with a possible D match to TRBD1 (6 bases). The origin of this receptor is an adult with an advanced solid tumor such as melanoma, head and neck, liver or kidney cancer. CDR3 amino acids: CASSGGPLDSEQYF. In nucleotides, the CDR3 is TGTGCCAGCAGTGGGGGGCCTCTTGATAGTGAGCAGTACTTC.